The 16 T cell receptor beta chains below all came from one sample that was sequenced in a study of human T cells and chemical hapten exposure. Via MiXCR, TCRdb re-called the RACE reads, giving one row per CDR3 protein. This sample has 70,000 to 85,000 distinct CDR3 sequences, with about 9% found just once. Time point here: healthy volunteer bleed at 6 weeks. Unfractionated whole blood yielded total RNA. The specimen was whole blood. Every receptor here comes from a male donor in good health. Some clones in this sample may be carry-over from other donors' samples.

J is TRBJ1-4 and V is TRBV12-3 or TRBV12-4, with a possible D match to TRBD1 (6 bases). V dropped 6 bases and J dropped 8 bases, with 16 bases sitting between them. The CDR3 is 14 residues long. The CDR3 DNA sequence: TGTGCCAGCAGGGGTCTGGGGGCGAAGGAAAAACTGTTTTTT. This encodes CASRGLGAKEKLFF.

This chain joins TRBV12-3 or TRBV12-4 and TRBJ1-6, with TRBD1 matching 11 bases. The V and J ends lost 5 bases and 6 bases, in that order; junction bases with no gene match: 6. This CDR3 contains 16 residues. The CDR3 DNA is TGTGCCAGCAGTACCGGGACAGGGGGACTTAATTCACCCCTCCACTTT. It yields the protein CASSTGTGGLNSPLHF.

In its sample, this clonotype was seen a few times. The chain couples TRBV6-5 to TRBJ1-1; no reliable D call. The V gene's germline CDR1 is MNHEY and CDR2 SVGAGI. With 6 bases removed from V and 4 bases from J, the gap between germline ends came to 15 bases. This CDR3 comprises 14 residues. The CDR3 DNA follows: TGTGCCAGCAGGAGGAACCTGGGGATCACTGAAGCTTTCTTT. Encoded protein: CASRRNLGITEAFF.

This clonotype was recorded many times. The chain combines TRBV10-3 with TRBJ2-5; 7 bases agree with TRBD1. The junction had 6 bases not matched to a gene; V was cut back by 6 bases and J by 2 bases. The CDR3 loop spans 14 amino acids. Germline V lookup: CDR1 ENHRY, CDR2 SYGVKD. The CDR3 sequence: CAISGFRGQETQYF. CDR3 DNA sequence: TGTGCCATCAGCGGTTTCAGGGGGCAAGAGACCCAGTACTTC.

This clonotype was observed a handful of times. The chain couples TRBV20-1 to TRBJ2-3, with 9 bases identical to TRBD1. This CDR3 has 15 residues. The germline V gene has CDR1 DFQATT and CDR2 SNEGSKA (reference sequence). J lost 0 bases, V lost 4 bases, and 5 bases had no gene match. The CDR3 loop is CSATTDRGSTDTQYF. In DNA form, the CDR3 reads TGCAGTGCTACCACGGACAGGGGTAGCACAGATACGCAGTATTTT.

This clonotype was recorded many times. This chain uses TRBV7-6 with TRBJ1-1; the D gene is possibly TRBD1 (5 bases). V dropped 1 base and J dropped 2 bases, with 11 bases sitting between them. The germline V gene has CDR1 SGHVS and CDR2 FNYEAQ. The CDR3 runs 15 residues. This chain's CDR3 is CASSLGGGGNTEAFF. CDR3 in DNA: TGTGCCAGCAGCTTAGGGGGGGGGGGAAACACTGAAGCTTTCTTT.

This clonotype was recorded at least ten times. The gene calls are TRBV12-3 or TRBV12-4 and TRBJ1-1; 9 positions match TRBD1. CDR3 length: 15 amino acids. The V and J ends lost 5 bases and 4 bases, in that order; junction bases with no gene match: 8. CDR3 DNA sequence: TGTGCCAGCAGTGGGGTCCTGACAGGGGGCACTGAAGCTTTCTTT. This gives the protein CASSGVLTGGTEAFF.

This rearrangement joins TRBV11-3 to TRBJ1-3, with 9 bases aligning to TRBD1. The V gene's germline CDR1 is SGHNT and CDR2 YENEEA. The CDR3 extends over 16 amino acids. The trim removed 8 bases at V and 2 bases at J, leaving 10 bases unmatched. The CDR3 is CASRVRDRVTGNTIYF. For the CDR3, the DNA is TGTGCCAGCCGGGTCCGGGACAGGGTGACTGGAAACACCATATATTTT.

CDR3 residues: CASSEGEVAASGANVLTF. The CDR3, as DNA: TGTGCCAGCAGTGAAGGAGAGGTCGCTGCCTCTGGGGCCAACGTCCTGACTTTC. This chain links TRBV2 with TRBJ2-6; D is unresolved. The CDR3 runs 18 residues. With 1 base removed from V and 0 bases from J, the gap between germline ends came to 13 bases. Looked up from germline, CDR1 is SNHLY and CDR2 is FYNNEI.

This clonotype was counted ten times or more. The junction does not match germline at one end; this may be a read error. The chain recombines TRBV7-2 with TRBJ1-5; possible D gene TRBD1, 6 bases. CDR1 is SGHTA, CDR2 FQGNSA, per germline. This CDR3 contains 13 residues. The CDR3 bases are TGCGCCAGCAGCCCGAGGGGGGATCAGCCCCAGCATTTT. Translation: CASSPRGDQPQHF.

This clonotype was recorded many times. The V and J genes are TRBV6-5 and TRBJ1-4; TRBD1 aligns across 9 bases. Germline V CDR1 and CDR2: MNHEY, SVGAGI. This CDR3 is 14 amino acids long. Losses at the gene ends were 5 bases for V and 4 bases for J; bases not matched to a gene: 2. In nucleotides, the CDR3 is TGTGCCAGCAGTAGGACAGGGGATAATGAAAAACTGTTTTTT. This encodes CASSRTGDNEKLFF.

This clonotype occurred a few times. This chain links TRBV28 with TRBJ2-2; 11 bases are shared with TRBD2. Germline V gives CDR1 MDHEN, CDR2 SYDVKM. CDR3 length: 17 amino acids. Germline trimming cut 4 bases from V and 9 bases from J; bases unmatched to any gene: 13. The CDR3 sequence: CASSSRPGTSGSWELFF. CDR3 coding DNA: TGTGCCAGCAGTTCCCGTCCCGGGACTAGCGGCAGCTGGGAGCTGTTTTTT.

The CDR3 spells CASRAGTVVYEQYF. The CDR3 DNA follows: TGTGCCAGCAGGGCCGGGACAGTGGTTTACGAGCAGTACTTC. This chain connects TRBV6-1 to TRBJ2-7, with 7 positions matching TRBD1. Germline values: CDR1 MNHNS, CDR2 SASEGT. J lost 4 bases, V lost 6 bases, and 9 bases had no gene match. The CDR3 is 14 residues long.

This clonotype was recorded many times. This chain connects TRBV19 to TRBJ2-7; 10 bases match TRBD2. Germline-derived CDR1 and CDR2 are LNHDA and SQIVND (reference sequence). V dropped 3 bases and J dropped 4; count of bases not matched to a gene: 12. The CDR3 contains 17 residues. The CDR3 loop is CASSIRSGRASTYEQYF. CDR3 coding DNA: TGTGCCAGTAGTATCAGGAGCGGGAGGGCCTCGACGTACGAGCAGTACTTC.

Ten or more counts support this clonotype. The chain has TRBV12-5 and TRBJ2-5; 10 bases match TRBD2. The J segment lost 0 bases and the V segment lost 3 bases, leaving 4 bases of the junction unmatched. The germline V gene has CDR1 LGHNT and CDR2 FRNRAP. CDR3 length equals 16 residues. In nucleotides, the CDR3 is TGTGCTAGTGGTTTTATACTAGCGGGGTACCAAGAGACCCAGTACTTC. Translating it yields CASGFILAGYQETQYF.

This clonotype has only a few counts. The V call is TRBV4-3, the J call TRBJ2-3, with 13 bases fitting TRBD2. Germline trimming cut 4 bases from V and 3 bases from J; bases unmatched to any gene: 7. This CDR3 spans 17 amino acids. Germline V gives CDR1 LGHNA, CDR2 YSLEER. The CDR3 region has the DNA TGCGCCAGCAGCCCCGGGACTAGCGGGGCCCTAACAGATACGCAGTATTTT. Translated: CASSPGTSGALTDTQYF.